A single sample is the source of the 27 T cell receptor beta chains below, sequenced in a study of CD8 T cells in ankylosing spondylitis. The study's findings and limits: Seven to nine highly homologous variants made up a TCR beta motif, and this motif appeared characteristic of ankylosing spondylitis blood.

No antigen has been identified for these receptors. Each CDR3 protein is one row after TCRdb ran MiXCR on the 5' RACE reads. The sample yields a few hundred thousand distinct CDR3 sequences, around 22% seen once. Material for sequencing was blood, either unsorted or a sorted T cell fraction (not recorded which). The receptor set was obtained from a male donor with ankylosing spondylitis.

This clonotype has a handful of counts. The chain recombines TRBV5-6 with TRBJ1-5, with D perhaps TRBD1 (5 bases). Germline CDR1 and CDR2: SGHDT and YYEEEE. The ends were cut back, 2 bases at V and 2 bases at J, with 11 bases in the middle. The CDR3 is 15 residues long. The CDR3 nucleotides are TGTGCCAGCAGCTTCACGACAGAACGCAATCAGCCCCAGCATTTT. Its protein is CASSFTTERNQPQHF.

This clonotype was recorded a few times. The J gene is TRBJ2-3, the V gene TRBV5-6; 7 bases match TRBD1. This CDR3 spans 13 amino acids. Germline V CDR1 and CDR2: SGHDT, YYEEEE. V gave up 4 bases and J gave up 6 bases; unmatched junction bases: 5. The CDR3 DNA sequence: TGTGCCAGCAGCATGACAGGGTTGGATACGCAGTATTTT. It is translated as CASSMTGLDTQYF. The full variable domain, rest sourced from reference TRBV5-6 and TRBJ2-3, is DAGVTQSPTHLIKTRGQQVTLRCSPKSGHDTVSWYQQALGQGPQFIFQYYEEEERQRGNFPDRFSGHQFPNYSSELNVNALLLGDSALYLCASSMTGLDTQYFGPGTRLTVL.

The CDR3 DNA is TGCGCCAGCAGCCAAATTGTCCGGGCTTCACGGAGGACTGGAAACACCATATATTTT. Protein sequence: CASSQIVRASRRTGNTIYF. The chain combines TRBV4-1 with TRBJ1-3; unclear D gene. There are 19 residues in the CDR3. Germline V lookup: CDR1 MGHRA, CDR2 YSYEKL. V lost 2 bases, J lost 2 bases, and 22 bases lay in between.

This clonotype has more than one count but fewer than ten. The chain recombines TRBV6-5 with TRBJ2-3, with D maybe TRBD1 (5 bases). The CDR3 spans 16 residues. Trimming left V 0 bases short and J 0 bases short, with 10 bases between. The germline gives CDR1 MNHEY, CDR2 SVGAGI. CDR3 DNA sequence: TGTGCCAGCAGTTACTCCGAGACAGTTAGCACAGATACGCAGTATTTT. It specifies CASSYSETVSTDTQYF.

Only a few counts were recorded for this clonotype. V gene TRBV6-5 combines with J gene TRBJ1-5; possibly TRBD1 for D (6 bases). Germline V lookup: CDR1 MNHEY, CDR2 SVGAGI. There are 17 residues in the CDR3. Trimming took 7 bases from V and 0 from J, leaving 19 bases between them. The CDR3 sequence: CASTFRGDMYSNQPQHF. In DNA, the CDR3 is TGTGCCAGCACTTTCAGGGGCGACATGTATAGCAATCAGCCCCAGCATTTT.

The sample holds a few counts of this clonotype. The chain recombines TRBV24-1 with TRBJ2-1; possibly TRBD1 or TRBD2 for D (6 bases each). Germline V gene data show CDR1 as KGHDR and CDR2 as SFDVKD. V was trimmed by 4 bases and J by 5 bases, leaving 23 bases between them. The CDR3 length is 18 residues. DNA for the CDR3: TGTGCCACCAGTGACAAGAAGCGGGCATCCAAGGGGGACAATGAGCAGTTCTTC. Amino acids: CATSDKKRASKGDNEQFF.

The J gene is TRBJ2-1, the V gene TRBV5-1; the D gene is possibly TRBD1 (6 bases). The V gene's germline CDR1 is SGHRS and CDR2 YFSETQ. With 8 bases removed from V and 5 bases from J, the gap between germline ends came to 17 bases. This CDR3 comprises 14 residues. The CDR3 loop reads CASQTGPPNNEQFF. The CDR3 DNA reads as TGCGCCAGTCAAACAGGGCCCCCGAACAATGAGCAGTTCTTC.

The CDR3 protein is CSARLAGGWNEQFF. The CDR3 nucleotides read TGCAGTGCGAGACTAGCGGGAGGTTGGAATGAGCAGTTCTTC. The rearrangement joins TRBV20-1 to TRBJ2-1; 13 bases fit TRBD2. Unmatched junction bases numbered 6, after V lost 6 bases and J lost 7 bases. CDR1 DFQATT and CDR2 SNEGSKA come from the germline V gene (reference sequence). The CDR3 covers 14 residues.

A few counts support this clonotype. The rearrangement links TRBV5-1 to TRBJ2-1; 10 bases agree with TRBD1. Germline CDR1 SGHRS, CDR2 YFSETQ. This CDR3 has 16 residues. J was trimmed by 4 bases and V by 2 bases; bases with no gene match: 6. CDR3 DNA sequence: TGCGCCAGCAGCTTTTGGCTGGGACAGGGGTACAATGAGCAGTTCTTC. This translates into CASSFWLGQGYNEQFF. Variable domain in full (rest from reference TRBV5-1 and TRBJ2-1): KAGVTQTPRYLIKTRGQQVTLSCSPISGHRSVSWYQQTPGQGLQFLFEYFSETQRNKGNFPGRFSGRQFSNSRSEMNVSTLELGDSALYLCASSFWLGQGYNEQFFGPGTRLTVL.

The chain couples TRBV5-6 to TRBJ2-3; D is uncertain. This CDR3 is built from 12 residues. Germline CDR1 and CDR2: SGHDT and YYEEEE. V lost 1 base and J 6 bases, leaving 6 bases between the germline ends. DNA for the CDR3: TGTGCCAGCAGCTTGTCCCTGGATACGCAGTATTTT. Translating it yields CASSLSLDTQYF.

This clonotype showed up just once. The chain recombines TRBV24-1 with TRBJ2-5; no clear D. V shed 0 bases and J shed 1 base, with 2 bases lying between them. The CDR3 sequence is 13 residues long. The germline V gene has CDR1 KGHDR and CDR2 SFDVKD. CDR3 sequence: CATSDLVQETQYF. In DNA form, the CDR3 reads TGTGCCACCAGTGATTTGGTCCAAGAGACCCAGTACTTC.

The J gene is TRBJ2-1, the V gene TRBV19; a weak D match, TRBD2 (6 bases). Trimming took off 7 bases at V and 9 bases at J, with 13 bases between the two ends. The CDR3 spans 12 residues. Germline V gives CDR1 LNHDA, CDR2 SQIVND (reference sequence). The CDR3 DNA is TGTGCCAGTAACTCGGGAGTCGGTGAGCAGTTCTTC. Translation gives CASNSGVGEQFF.

This chain uses TRBV4-1 with TRBJ2-1; 10 bases agree with TRBD2. The germline V gene has CDR1 MGHRA and CDR2 YSYEKL. The J segment lost 6 bases and the V segment lost 4 bases, leaving 6 bases of the junction unmatched. The CDR3 loop spans 15 amino acids. CDR3 protein: CASSPGLAVINEQFF. The CDR3 DNA sequence: TGCGCCAGCAGCCCCGGACTAGCGGTAATCAATGAGCAGTTCTTC.

The V call is TRBV7-3, the J call TRBJ2-1; 7 nucleotides match TRBD1. Trimming removed 5 bases from V and 3 bases from J; junction bases left unmatched: 16. The germline gives CDR1 SGHTA, CDR2 FQGTGA. The CDR3 is made up of 18 amino acids. The CDR3 here is CASSPTLAGRGNYNEQFF. The CDR3, as DNA: TGTGCCAGCAGCCCCACTCTGGCGGGCAGGGGGAACTACAATGAGCAGTTCTTC.

The V and J genes are TRBV20-1 and TRBJ2-7; the D gene is possibly TRBD2 (5 bases). V lost 1 base and J 6 bases, leaving 25 bases between the germline ends. CDR1 and CDR2 (germline): DFQATT, SNEGSKA (reference sequence). This CDR3 has 17 residues. For the CDR3, the DNA is TGCAGTGCTAGAGGGGTACGACCGGACTCGTTGCCAGGCGAGCAGTACTTC. It yields the protein CSARGVRPDSLPGEQYF.

This clonotype appeared a few times. The V call is TRBV10-3, the J call TRBJ1-5; D gene unclear. Trimming took off 3 bases at V and 0 bases at J, with 0 bases between the two ends. The CDR3 covers 12 residues. Looked up from germline, CDR1 is ENHRY and CDR2 is SYGVKD. Here the CDR3 reads CAISDSNQPQHF. The DNA of the CDR3 is TGTGCCATCAGTGATAGCAATCAGCCCCAGCATTTT.

This chain links TRBV7-6 with TRBJ1-5, with no clear D. Trimming stripped 2 bases from V and 6 bases from J, with 8 bases between. CDR1 is SGHVS and CDR2 is FNYEAQ in the germline V gene. The length of the CDR3 is 13 residues. DNA of the CDR3: TGTGCCAGCAGCTTAACTGCGCTTCAGCCCCAGCATTTT. Protein sequence: CASSLTALQPQHF.

The J gene is TRBJ1-3, the V gene TRBV7-9, with no clear D. The V gene's germline CDR1 is SEHNR and CDR2 FQNEAQ (reference sequence). The V end lost 0 bases, the J end lost 2 bases, and 5 bases lay between the germline ends. This CDR3 has 14 residues. The CDR3 protein is CASSLASPGNTIYF. CDR3 in DNA: TGTGCCAGCAGCTTAGCCTCACCTGGAAACACCATATATTTT.

This sequence joins TRBV20-1 and TRBJ2-3; D remains unclear. Looked up from germline, CDR1 is DFQATT and CDR2 is SNEGSKA (reference sequence). V was cut by 7 bases and J by 3 bases, with 11 bases left in between. The CDR3 loop spans 12 amino acids. CDR3 nucleotide sequence: TGCAGTGTTCGAACAACTACAGATACGCAGTATTTT. This sequence encodes CSVRTTTDTQYF.

There are a few counts of this clonotype. The J gene is TRBJ2-7, the V gene TRBV6-5, with D unclear. V lost 4 bases, J lost 3 bases, and 4 bases lay in between. Per the germline V gene, CDR1 is MNHEY and CDR2 is SVGAGI. The length of the CDR3 is 11 residues. CDR3 coding DNA: TGTGCCAGCAGTTGTATCTACGAGCAGTACTTC. Protein sequence: CASSCIYEQYF.

This clonotype was recorded at least ten times. The chain carries TRBV4-2 and TRBJ2-7, with TRBD2 matching 12 bases. V shed 1 base and J 2 bases; nucleotides not matched to a gene: 12. Germline CDR1 is LGHNA and CDR2 is YNFKEQ. The CDR3 loop spans 19 amino acids. CDR3 amino acids: CASSQVAGLAGLLTYEQYF. The CDR3 bases are TGTGCCAGCAGCCAAGTTGCCGGACTAGCGGGACTCCTTACCTACGAGCAGTACTTC.

About this clonotype: Germline is not matched at one junction end, which may reflect a read error. The chain uses TRBV7-7 and TRBJ2-1; 14 bases agree with TRBD2. This CDR3 region has 17 residues. CDR1 and CDR2 (germline): SSHAT, FNYEAQ (reference sequence). Here the CDR3 DNA reads TGTGCTAGCAGCCGGGGACTAGCGGGAGCCCCCGACAGTGAGCAGTTCTTC. Translation: CASSRGLAGAPDSEQFF.

This clonotype appeared many times. V usage is TRBV24-1 and J usage is TRBJ2-1; D possibly corresponds to TRBD1 (6 bases). Germline assignment: CDR1 KGHDR and CDR2 SFDVKD. The germline V and J ends were trimmed by 4 bases and 14 bases, with 17 bases remaining between them. The CDR3 spans 13 residues. As DNA, the CDR3 is TGTGCCACCAGTGAGTTATGGTACAGGGATAAGTTCTTC. It codes for CATSELWYRDKFF.

The chain combines TRBV5-1 with TRBJ2-1, with 7 bases fitting TRBD2. V lost 4 bases to trimming and J lost 8 bases; unmatched junction nucleotides: 6. Germline V lookup: CDR1 SGHRS, CDR2 YFSETQ. The CDR3 runs to 13 residues. CDR3 sequence: CASSGGLGDEQFF. The CDR3 DNA reads TGCGCCAGCAGCGGAGGACTAGGAGATGAGCAGTTCTTC.

A few counts support this clonotype. J is TRBJ1-6 and V is TRBV15; D gene uncertain. V was trimmed by 8 bases and J by 4 bases, leaving 9 bases between them. CDR1 and CDR2 from the germline V gene are LNHNV and YYDKDF (reference sequence). This CDR3 spans 13 amino acids. The CDR3 region is CATHVGYNSPLHF. CDR3 nucleotide sequence: TGTGCCACCCATGTTGGGTATAATTCACCCCTCCACTTT.

This clonotype showed up just once. The genes are TRBV27 and TRBJ2-3, with 8 nucleotides matching TRBD1. This CDR3 is 14 amino acids long. In germline, CDR1 is MNHEY, CDR2 SMNVEV (reference sequence). V gave up 7 bases and J gave up 3 bases; unmatched junction bases: 6. CDR3 protein: CASKGTGRTDTQYF. In nucleotides, the CDR3 is TGTGCCAGCAAGGGGACAGGAAGGACAGATACGCAGTATTTT.

The chain joins TRBV12-3 or TRBV12-4 to TRBJ2-1; no reliable D call. Trimming took off 6 bases at V and 0 bases at J, with 9 bases between the two ends. This CDR3 comprises 14 residues. CDR3 in DNA: TGTGCCAGCAGAGCGCGTTTCTCCTACAATGAGCAGTTCTTC. This gives the protein CASRARFSYNEQFF.